The present T cell receptor (beta chain) was sequenced within a study of blood T cell repertoires in COVID-19. For the study at large: Sites across the United States, Italy and Spain contributed samples from acute and convalescent COVID-19. Sources were T cells, B-cell-depleted T cells, or PBMCs; the material itself was cDNA or gDNA.

This CDR3 comprises 13 residues. V shed 1 base and J shed 8 bases, with 10 bases lying between them. The germline V gene has CDR1 MNHNY and CDR2 SVGAGI (reference sequence). Profiling relied on immunoSEQ multiplex PCR, and the TCRdb table lists in-frame clones only, not all of them. The sample lists about 130,000 clones, around 83% seen once, with about an eighth in the top ten. This sequence was found in a man in his 60s with acute or convalescent COVID-19. This chain joins TRBV6-6 and TRBJ2-3, with D possibly matching TRBD2 (6 bases). The material sequenced was peripheral blood. The CDR3 spells CASSYLRDGTQYF. As DNA, the CDR3 is TGTGCCAGCAGTTACTTGCGGGACGGTACGCAGTATTTT.